One and the same sample provided the 23 T cell receptor beta chains below, sequenced in a study of T cell repertoires in cytomegalovirus infection. No antigens are known for them. TCRdb re-analysed the reads in MiXCR, keeping a single row per CDR3 protein. The top ten hold 70% to 90% of the sample, which has roughly 49,000 distinct CDR3 sequences, 20% to 25% seen once. The sequenced sample was CD8+ T cells from cultured PBMCs, obtained from culture after CMV antigen stimulation. The receptors derive from a human donor in good health (CMV status not recorded). Some clones in this sample may be carry-over from other donors' samples.

This clonotype occurred a few times. This chain uses TRBV7-8 with TRBJ2-5, with unresolved D. Between the trimmed V and J ends, which lost 0 bases and 1 base, there was a span of 9 bases. The germline V gene encodes CDR1 SGHVS and CDR2 FQNEAQ. CDR3 length equals 15 residues. The chain's CDR3 is CASSLAGTIQETQYF. Written as DNA, the CDR3 is TGTGCCAGCAGCTTAGCGGGAACGATCCAAGAGACCCAGTACTTC.

This clonotype was counted a few times. V is TRBV4-3 and J is TRBJ2-3; 10 nucleotides match TRBD2. The germline CDR1 and CDR2 sequences are LGHNA and YSLEER. The ends lost 0 bases at V and 1 base at J; junction bases unmatched: 1. This CDR3 region has 16 residues. CDR3 region: CASSQELAGGTDTQYF. CDR3 DNA: TGCGCCAGCAGCCAAGAGCTAGCGGGGGGCACAGATACGCAGTATTTT.

This clonotype was seen once. The rearrangement uses TRBV7-9 and TRBJ2-7, with 9 bases identical to TRBD1. Trimming at V came to 6 bases and at J to 5 bases, leaving 11 bases not matched to a gene. CDR1 and CDR2 (germline): SEHNR, FQNEAQ (reference sequence). The CDR3 has 15 amino acids. CDR3 nucleotide sequence: TGTGCCAGCAGTTCCGACAGGGGGAATCTAGACGAGCAGTACTTC. It is translated as CASSSDRGNLDEQYF.

The CDR3 DNA reads as TGTGCCAGCAGTGAAGTTACGCCCAATGAGCAGTTCTTC. This sequence encodes CASSEVTPNEQFF. The chain links TRBV6-1 to TRBJ2-1; D gene ambiguous. Germline assignment: CDR1 MNHNS and CDR2 SASEGT. V was pared by 1 base and J by 6 bases, with 7 bases between. This CDR3 is built from 13 residues.

The chain joins TRBV7-2 to TRBJ2-7; TRBD1 matches 8 bases. This CDR3 is 16 amino acids long. Germline lookup yields CDR1 SGHTA and CDR2 FQGNSA. V dropped 3 bases and J dropped 5; count of bases not matched to a gene: 12. DNA for the CDR3: TGTGCCAGCAGCTTTCCGGACAGGGATGGCAGGGACGAGCAGTACTTC. It codes for CASSFPDRDGRDEQYF.

This clonotype has only a few counts. This chain connects TRBV28 to TRBJ2-7; 10 nucleotides align to TRBD1. CDR3 length: 20 amino acids. CDR1 and CDR2 (germline): MDHEN, SYDVKM. V shed 3 bases, J shed 2 bases, and the junction held 19 bases outside the gene matches. The chain's CDR3 is CASSFSSGTGAHLPTYEQYF. CDR3 DNA: TGTGCCAGCAGTTTCTCCTCCGGGACAGGGGCTCATTTGCCCACCTACGAGCAGTACTTC.

This clonotype was observed a handful of times. This chain connects TRBV27 to TRBJ2-1, with 14 positions matching TRBD2. Germline V gene data show CDR1 as MNHEY and CDR2 as SMNVEV (reference sequence). The CDR3 is 15 amino acids. With V trimmed by 5 bases and J by 6 bases, 3 bases remained unmatched. Here the CDR3 DNA reads TGTGCCAGCAGTCCAGGGACTAGCGGGAGCAATGAGCAGTTCTTC. Its translation is CASSPGTSGSNEQFF.

This clonotype was picked up a small number of times. V usage is TRBV12-3 or TRBV12-4 and J usage is TRBJ2-1; TRBD2 aligns across 14 bases. This CDR3 spans 17 amino acids. The V segment lost 6 bases and the J segment 6 bases; nucleotides outside the gene matches: 10. CDR3 in amino acids: CASSPGTSGSWFNEQFF. CDR3 DNA: TGTGCCAGCAGCCCCGGGACTAGCGGGAGTTGGTTCAATGAGCAGTTCTTC.

The rearrangement uses TRBV7-9 and TRBJ2-7; 11 bases agree with TRBD1. Looked up from germline, CDR1 is SEHNR and CDR2 is FQNEAQ (reference sequence). V dropped 8 bases and J dropped 3; count of bases not matched to a gene: 3. The CDR3 is made up of 13 amino acids. CDR3 sequence reads: CASGDRGDYEQYF. The DNA of the CDR3 is TGTGCCAGCGGGGACAGGGGGGACTACGAGCAGTACTTC.

The CDR3 sequence is CASSPRTSVNSYEQYF. In nucleotides, the CDR3 is TGTGCCAGCAGCCCCCGGACTAGCGTAAATTCCTACGAGCAGTACTTC. The rearrangement uses TRBV11-2 and TRBJ2-7; 9 bases are a match to TRBD2. The germline gives CDR1 SGHAT, CDR2 FQNNGV. Germline trimming cut 5 bases from V and 1 base from J; bases unmatched to any gene: 9. This CDR3 is 16 amino acids long.

The chain couples TRBV5-1 to TRBJ1-2; D not certain. CDR1 SGHRS and CDR2 YFSETQ come from the germline V gene. CDR3 length equals 13 residues. V shed 4 bases and J shed 3 bases, with 10 bases lying between them. The CDR3 region has the DNA TGCGCCAGCAGCCCGCCCGGGCACTATGGCTACACCTTC. Translated: CASSPPGHYGYTF.

This clonotype occurred a few times. The rearrangement links TRBV29-1 to TRBJ2-7; 8 bases agree with TRBD1. The junction had 8 bases not matched to a gene; V was cut back by 1 base and J by 6 bases. CDR3 length: 14 residues. Germline CDR1 is SQVTM and CDR2 is ANQGSEA. The CDR3 is CSVEVLAGGREQYF. For the CDR3, the DNA is TGCAGCGTTGAAGTTTTGGCAGGGGGCCGCGAGCAGTACTTC.

This clonotype was counted between two and nine times. J is TRBJ2-7 and V is TRBV20-1, with no clear D. The germline V gene has CDR1 DFQATT and CDR2 SNEGSKA (reference sequence). The CDR3 is made up of 11 amino acids. Deletions cut 4 bases from V and 0 bases from J, with 4 bases between. CDR3 bases: TGCAGTGCTATATACTCCTACGAGCAGTACTTC. Translating gives CSAIYSYEQYF.

This clonotype was seen only a few times. V gene TRBV4-3 combines with J gene TRBJ2-1; D unresolved. The CDR3 sequence is 13 residues long. Trimming took off 0 bases at V and 5 bases at J, with 5 bases between the two ends. Germline loops: CDR1 LGHNA, CDR2 YSLEER. CDR3 residues: CASSQDLNNEQFF. As DNA, the CDR3 is TGCGCCAGCAGCCAAGACCTAAACAATGAGCAGTTCTTC.

This chain uses TRBV28 with TRBJ1-6, with D uncertain. Germline V gene sequence: CDR1 MDHEN, CDR2 SYDVKM. This CDR3 region has 12 residues. With 2 bases removed from V and 8 bases from J, the gap between germline ends came to 4 bases. CDR3 sequence (DNA): TGTGCCAGCAGTTTAGCTTATTCACCCCTCCACTTT. Residues: CASSLAYSPLHF.

The chain recombines TRBV12-3 or TRBV12-4 with TRBJ1-1, with unresolved D. The CDR3 consists of 12 residues. The germline V and J ends were trimmed by 3 bases and 7 bases, with 9 bases remaining between them. CDR3 residues: CASSLKVFEAFF. CDR3 DNA: TGTGCCAGCAGTTTGAAGGTATTTGAAGCTTTCTTT.

V gene TRBV6-5 combines with J gene TRBJ2-1; 10 bases match TRBD2. This CDR3 has 15 residues. Trimming removed 2 bases from V and 6 bases from J; junction bases left unmatched: 4. CDR1 MNHEY and CDR2 SVGAGI come from the germline V gene. CDR3 coding DNA: TGTGCCAGCAGTTACGGGCTAGCGGGGGTCAATGAGCAGTTCTTC. This sequence encodes CASSYGLAGVNEQFF.

The chain carries TRBV7-2 and TRBJ2-5, with 12 positions matching TRBD2. The CDR3 is 14 amino acids. Germline assignment: CDR1 SGHTA and CDR2 FQGNSA. After removal of 9 bases from V and 2 bases from J, the junction contained 4 bases not matched to a gene. The CDR3 here is CASLAGGLQETQYF. The DNA for the CDR3 is TGTGCCAGTCTAGCGGGGGGGCTACAAGAGACCCAGTACTTC.

V and J are TRBV27 and TRBJ2-3; a possible D gene is TRBD1 (6 bases). The CDR3 length is 16 residues. Germline V gene lookup returns CDR1 MNHEY and CDR2 SMNVEV (reference sequence). Trimming stripped 2 bases from V and 0 bases from J, with 12 bases between. CDR3 DNA sequence: TGTGCCAGCAGTTTAGGGCAGGGGATTAGCACAGATACGCAGTATTTT. This encodes CASSLGQGISTDTQYF.

The chain has TRBV27 and TRBJ2-1; TRBD2 aligns across 8 bases. Germline CDR1 is MNHEY and CDR2 is SMNVEV (reference sequence). V shed 3 bases, J shed 8 bases, and the junction held 6 bases outside the gene matches. The CDR3 consists of 14 residues. The CDR3 sequence is CASSFGLAGDEQFF. In nucleotides, the CDR3 is TGTGCCAGCAGTTTCGGACTAGCTGGCGATGAGCAGTTCTTC.

The chain carries TRBV4-3 and TRBJ1-1, with TRBD1 matching over 8 bases. Trimming at V came to 6 bases and at J to 5 bases, leaving 8 bases not matched to a gene. The CDR3 has 14 residues. Per germline, CDR1 LGHNA and CDR2 YSLEER. CDR3 coding DNA: TGCGCCAGCAGTCCTGACAGGGGATGGACTGAAGCTTTCTTT. It is translated as CASSPDRGWTEAFF.

The chain combines TRBV11-2 with TRBJ1-2, with 10 bases that match TRBD1. Trimming removed 6 bases from V and 4 bases from J; junction bases left unmatched: 8. Germline V gene lookup returns CDR1 SGHAT and CDR2 FQNNGV. The CDR3 runs 15 residues. DNA for the CDR3: TGTGCCAGCAGTTTAAGGGACAGGGGAACCTATGGCTACACCTTC. It is translated as CASSLRDRGTYGYTF.

The chain recombines TRBV12-5 with TRBJ2-4; D may match TRBD1 or TRBD2 (5 bases each). V lost 5 bases to trimming and J lost 7 bases, with 9 bases between them. Germline V CDR1 and CDR2: LGHNT, FRNRAP. This CDR3 has 12 amino acids. CDR3 coding DNA: TGTGCTAGTGGTCTGGGGGTGAACATTCAGTACTTC. Residues: CASGLGVNIQYF.